These 21 T cell receptor beta chains share one sample of origin, sequenced in a study of T cell repertoires in ileal Crohn's disease. Method: immunoSEQ multiplex PCR; TCRdb's copy keeps in-frame clones and lacks some. The sample contains some 11,000 clones, roughly 78% of which appear only once. The time point denotes: neoterminal ileum biopsy at postoperative endoscopy, about 6 months after surgery. Material for sequencing was ileal tissue. These receptors originate from an adult with Crohn's disease.

This chain's CDR3 is CASSWPPGQKNTEAFF. Written as DNA, the CDR3 is TGCGCCAGCAGCTGGCCCCCGGGACAGAAGAACACTGAAGCTTTCTTT. The genes are TRBV5-1 and TRBJ1-1; 7 nucleotides align to TRBD1. The CDR3 runs 16 residues. With V trimmed by 3 bases and J by 1 base, 9 bases remained unmatched. CDR1 is SGHRS, CDR2 YFSETQ, per germline.

This chain uses TRBV2 with TRBJ1-1, with D unclear. The germline gives CDR1 SNHLY, CDR2 FYNNEI. V lost 4 bases, J lost 4 bases, and 10 bases lay in between. This CDR3 contains 13 residues. CDR3 sequence reads: CASSVGGSTEAFF. The CDR3 nucleotides read TGTGCCAGCAGTGTAGGAGGGTCCACTGAAGCTTTCTTT.

This chain connects TRBV5-4 to TRBJ1-2; 8 nucleotides match TRBD1. CDR3 length: 13 amino acids. Looked up from germline, CDR1 is SGHNT and CDR2 is YYREEE (reference sequence). Germline trimming cut 4 bases from V and 6 bases from J; bases unmatched to any gene: 5. Here the CDR3 DNA reads TGTGCCAGCAGCAAACAGGGGGGGAATGGCTACACCTTC. Translating gives CASSKQGGNGYTF.

V and J are TRBV6-5 and TRBJ2-7; 7 nucleotides agree with TRBD1. The ends lost 5 bases at V and 2 bases at J; junction bases unmatched: 3. Germline V gives CDR1 MNHEY, CDR2 SVGAGI. This CDR3 has 13 amino acids. The CDR3 DNA follows: TGTGCCAGCAGTGTGACAGGGACCTACGAGCAGTACTTC. Its protein is CASSVTGTYEQYF.

The CDR3 DNA follows: TGTGCCAGTAGTATAGTGCCCGGGTACGAGCAGTACTTC. Protein sequence: CASSIVPGYEQYF. V is TRBV19 and J is TRBJ2-7; no firm D call. V was cut by 1 base and J by 4 bases, with 8 bases left in between. The CDR3 loop spans 13 amino acids. Per germline, CDR1 LNHDA and CDR2 SQIVND (reference sequence).

CDR3 amino acids: CASSLHATEKLFF. The CDR3 DNA reads as TGTGCCAGCAGTTTACACGCAACAGAAAAACTGTTTTTT. The chain uses TRBV27 and TRBJ1-4; D is undetermined. With 2 bases removed from V and 8 bases from J, the gap between germline ends came to 9 bases. CDR3 length: 13 residues. Germline V CDR1 and CDR2: MNHEY, SMNVEV (reference sequence). Drawing the rest from reference TRBV27 and TRBJ1-4, the complete variable domain is EAQVTQNPRYLITVTGKKLTVTCSQNMNHEYMSWYRQDPGLGLRQIYYSMNVEVTDKGDVPEGYKVSRKEKRNFPLILESPSPNQTSLYFCASSLHATEKLFFGSGTQLSVL.

The rearrangement links TRBV5-6 to TRBJ2-2; 10 nucleotides line up with TRBD2. CDR3 length: 17 residues. The V and J ends lost 0 bases and 7 bases, in that order; junction bases with no gene match: 9. CDR1 SGHDT and CDR2 YYEEEE come from the germline V gene. For the CDR3, the DNA is TGTGCCAGCAGCTTGGTAGTAGCGGGGGGACACAACGGGGAGCTGTTTTTT. This gives the protein CASSLVVAGGHNGELFF.

The chain links TRBV29-1 to TRBJ2-7; TRBD1 matches 7 bases. The V and J ends lost 2 bases and 5 bases, in that order; junction bases with no gene match: 6. Germline CDR1 and CDR2: SQVTM and ANQGSEA. The CDR3 runs 13 residues. CDR3 nucleotides: TGCAGCGTTGAAAAACACAGGGGCGACGAGCAGTACTTC. It yields the protein CSVEKHRGDEQYF.

The chain joins TRBV9 to TRBJ2-1; 7 bases line up with TRBD1. Germline lookup yields CDR1 SGDLS and CDR2 YYNGEE. With 5 bases clipped from V and 3 bases from J, the junction kept 8 bases outside the gene matches. This CDR3 has 15 amino acids. The CDR3, as DNA: TGTGCCAGCAGTAACCAGGGGGTTAGCTACAATGAGCAGTTCTTC. It codes for CASSNQGVSYNEQFF.

The chain joins TRBV2 to TRBJ1-5; the D gene is possibly TRBD1 (6 bases). V dropped 7 bases and J dropped 1 base, with 11 bases sitting between them. Germline V gene lookup returns CDR1 SNHLY and CDR2 FYNNEI. The CDR3 is 14 amino acids. The CDR3 sequence is CASNPGASNQPQHF. In nucleotides, the CDR3 is TGTGCCAGCAACCCAGGGGCCAGCAATCAGCCCCAGCATTTT.

The chain has TRBV19 and TRBJ2-3; the D gene is possibly TRBD1 (6 bases). The CDR3 has 11 amino acids. V dropped 10 bases and J dropped 8 bases, with 13 bases sitting between them. Germline lookup yields CDR1 LNHDA and CDR2 SQIVND (reference sequence). The CDR3 sequence is CATFTGSTQYF. For the CDR3, the DNA is TGTGCCACCTTTACAGGGAGTACGCAGTATTTT.

This clone was seen more than once but under ten times. V usage is TRBV13 and J usage is TRBJ2-3; 10 positions agree with TRBD1. The trim removed 5 bases at V and 5 bases at J, leaving 7 bases unmatched. Germline V CDR1 and CDR2: PRHDT, FYEKMQ (reference sequence). This CDR3 comprises 15 residues. The CDR3 DNA sequence: TGTGCCAGCAGCCCTACCGGGACAGGGGAAGATACGCAGTATTTT. Its protein product is CASSPTGTGEDTQYF.

The table lists this clone with a few counts. V usage is TRBV30 and J usage is TRBJ1-2; TRBD1 might be the D (5 bases). Germline lookup yields CDR1 GTSNPN and CDR2 SVGIG (reference sequence). Deletions cut 1 base from V and 8 bases from J, with 20 bases between. CDR3 length: 15 residues. CDR3 nucleotide sequence: TGTGCCTGGAGTGCAGCCGGGACTACCTTAAACGGCTACACCTTC. Protein sequence: CAWSAAGTTLNGYTF.

The J gene is TRBJ2-5, the V gene TRBV13; 9 bases match TRBD1. Germline V CDR1 and CDR2: PRHDT, FYEKMQ (reference sequence). The V segment lost 5 bases and the J segment 3 bases; nucleotides outside the gene matches: 10. This CDR3 is built from 16 residues. The CDR3 region has the DNA TGTGCCAGCAGCGAACAGGGGGCGGAAATTGAAGAGACCCAGTACTTC. The encoded protein is CASSEQGAEIEETQYF.

J is TRBJ1-5 and V is TRBV5-5, with 8 bases identical to TRBD1. The CDR3 totals 15 residues. J gave up 4 bases and V 4 bases, and 7 bases lay outside the gene matches. Germline-derived CDR1 and CDR2 are SGHKS and YYEKEE (reference sequence). CDR3 in amino acids: CASSKGQGFNQPQHF. In DNA, the CDR3 is TGTGCCAGCAGCAAAGGACAGGGTTTTAATCAGCCCCAGCATTTT.

The chain couples TRBV29-1 to TRBJ2-7, with TRBD1 matching over 8 bases. The CDR3 covers 12 residues. CDR1 and CDR2 (germline): SQVTM, ANQGSEA. The J segment lost 6 bases and the V segment lost 7 bases, leaving 8 bases of the junction unmatched. Here the CDR3 reads CSAWTGLGEQYF. CDR3 DNA sequence: TGCAGCGCCTGGACAGGGTTAGGCGAGCAGTACTTC.

This sequence joins TRBV19 and TRBJ2-2; 8 bases are a match to TRBD1. The CDR3 spans 14 residues. CDR1 is LNHDA and CDR2 is SQIVND in the germline V gene (reference sequence). Germline trimming cut 6 bases from V and 6 bases from J; bases unmatched to any gene: 6. CDR3: CASRRQGRAGELFF. In DNA, the CDR3 is TGTGCCAGTAGAAGACAGGGGCGCGCCGGGGAGCTGTTTTTT.

The chain is built from TRBV11-2 and TRBJ1-4, with 8 bases that match TRBD1. Germline CDR1 and CDR2: SGHAT and FQNNGV. J was trimmed by 6 bases and V by 2 bases; bases with no gene match: 8. The CDR3 extends over 16 amino acids. This CDR3 is CASSLSRTGSYEKLFF. The CDR3 nucleotides are TGTGCCAGCAGCTTATCTCGGACAGGGAGTTATGAAAAACTGTTTTTT.

The CDR3 loop reads CASSRRGGLDNEQFF. CDR3 bases: TGTGCCAGCAGCCGTCGCGGGGGGCTAGACAATGAGCAGTTCTTC. This chain links TRBV7-2 with TRBJ2-1; 8 bases map to TRBD2. Per germline, CDR1 SGHTA and CDR2 FQGNSA. The V gene end was trimmed by 5 bases and the J gene end by 5 bases; junction bases not matched to a gene: 8. This CDR3 is 15 amino acids long.

This rearrangement joins TRBV19 to TRBJ2-6; D is unclear. Germline V lookup: CDR1 LNHDA, CDR2 SQIVND (reference sequence). The V and J ends lost 7 bases and 0 bases respectively, with 7 bases between them. The CDR3 runs to 14 residues. DNA for the CDR3: TGTGCCAGTAAACCGAGCTCTGGGGCCAACGTCCTGACTTTC. As protein: CASKPSSGANVLTF.

This clone appeared a single time. The chain uses TRBV9 and TRBJ1-2, with D maybe TRBD1 (5 bases). V was trimmed by 4 bases and J by 0 bases, leaving 13 bases between them. Germline-derived CDR1 and CDR2 are SGDLS and YYNGEE. This CDR3 contains 15 residues. CDR3 in amino acids: CASSPRTGANYGYTF. The DNA of the CDR3 is TGTGCCAGCAGCCCTCGGACGGGGGCTAACTATGGCTACACCTTC.